This T cell receptor (beta chain) was profiled in a study of T cells in Graves' hyperthyroidism and ophthalmopathy (dated by TCRdb to between 2018 and 2021). Regarding the complete study: Peripheral blood samples were taken at the time of initial diagnosis, prior to any treatment. To identify distinguishing TCR V-J signatures, a discovery cohort of about 100 patients was used, comprising 40 to 45 with Graves' ophthalmopathy and 57 with stable Graves' hyperthyroidism. An independent validation cohort of under 20 hyperthyroidism patients and about 15 patients who later progressed to ophthalmopathy tested prospective prediction of ophthalmopathy. The 85 to 100 discovery patients were divided at random into training and test sets in a 7:3 ratio. Thyroid tissue and blood T-cell repertoires from over 5 Graves' hyperthyroidism patients were also compared in the study. After sampling, hyperthyroidism patients received methimazole starting at 30 mg daily, and ophthalmopathy patients received high-dose intravenous methylprednisolone. TCR Vbeta CDR3 sequencing of approximately 140 peripheral blood samples (over 40 ophthalmopathy, roughly 74 hyperthyroidism and approximately 17 progressor patients) is reported in the paper. The investigation overall reported the following: Blood samples also contained most of the expanded thyroid clonotypes (frequency above 0.001), which suggests that blood repertoires may reflect thyroid immune responses. Sample size was not statistically predetermined, and blinding of investigators to group allocation was not performed. During validation, the model predicted progression to ophthalmopathy a median of about 6.3 months ahead of onset, with more than 55% sensitivity and 72.22% specificity. A model built on a 13 V-J signature distinguished ophthalmopathy from stable hyperthyroidism, reaching 85% to 90% sensitivity and about 81% specificity in cross-validation and 80%/75% in testing.

In the ophthalmopathy patients, disease was moderately to severely active, with a Clinical Activity Score of 3 or more, a NOSPECS grade of 4 or more, and a duration of less than 3 months. The study excluded patients with uncontrolled infections, other autoimmune diseases, pregnancy or lactation. Diagnoses were based on clinical symptoms, serum thyroxine and TRAb, thyroid ultrasound and orbital computed tomography. PBMCs were isolated from 8 to 10 ml of fresh peripheral blood by Ficoll-Paque density gradient centrifugation. Total RNA was extracted using Trizol reagent, and RNA quality was assessed on an Agilent 2100 Bioanalyzer. As regards this clonotype: No antigen is known for it. No much larger clonotype is one base removed from it; base qualities were not supplied.

The CDR3 covers 17 residues, taking in both the cysteine and the phenylalanine. Just the 51-base CDR3 DNA is kept, in frame starting at base 1. Trimming removed 0 bases from V and 7 bases from J; the gene matches leave 4 bases unexplained. Per the germline V gene, KGHSH is the CDR1 and LQKENI is the CDR2. TCR beta CDR3 regions were amplified from RNA transcripts. For the first round of RT-PCR on the TCR CDR3, the HTBI primer set was used together with the Qiagen OneStep RT-PCR kit. The libraries were constructed in a second round of multiplex PCR and then size-selected and purified. The libraries were sequenced on an Illumina HiSeq2000 using paired-end 100 bp reads. In the authors' own workflow: Raw data were processed with SOAPnuke, discarding reads with adapters, uncalled bases, mean Phred below 15, or no exact constant-primer or identifier match. COPE v1.2.5 was used to merge the high-quality paired reads, and each unique nucleotide sequence was defined as a clonotype. Clonotypes were aligned to IMGT TRBV, TRBD and TRBJ reference segments using MiTCR v1.1. Analysis was restricted to V-J combinations with a frequency above 0.0001, which covered about 99% of repertoires. A TCS score was defined as the ratio of F50 (clonal expansion) to E x V (chaos), with BLOSUM62-based TCRdist applied between CDR3 peptides within each V-J. Welch's t-statistics and random forest reduced fewer than 550 V-J features to 10 to 15, which were used in a naive Bayes classifier (R e1071). The public reads were quality trimmed at Q25 with fastp and then assembled into clones with MiXCR by TCRdb, keeping productive beta chains. Identical CDR3 protein sequences are pooled into one entry, listed with their most common genes and DNA. TCRdb, rather than the study authors, made the V and J calls. The sample table records about 640,000 distinct CDR3 sequences; 20% to 25% of these occur just once. Around a third of the sample comes from the top ten.

The chain is encoded by TRBV18 joined to TRBJ2-1; 15 of the junction bases match TRBD2. The receptor was derived from a man aged 25 to 40 with Graves' ophthalmopathy. Sequencing was carried out using blood. The CDR3 protein: CASSPPAGTSGRNEQFF. The sequence in DNA is TGTGCCAGCTCACCACCGGCCGGGACTAGCGGGAGGAATGAGCAGTTCTTC.